This T cell receptor beta chain was obtained from a study of cytomegalovirus exposure and HLA in healthy donors. This CDR3 is 13 amino acids long. CDR1 is SGHRS and CDR2 is YFSETQ in the germline V gene. Germline trimming cut 6 bases from V and 7 bases from J; bases unmatched to any gene: 4. Note on this clone: Its cognate antigen is unknown.

Healthy bone marrow donors supplied every sample. The study, taken as a whole, reports: CMV antigen specificity of three CMV-associated chains was confirmed in vitro.

13 Jbeta primers and 60 Vbeta primers were used for the PCR. The protocol was immunoSEQ multiplex PCR, while the TCRdb copy is restricted to in-frame clones and leaves out a portion. The sample holds about 190,000 clones, less than 85% seen once. The source is a boy aged 5-17 years in good health and CMV-seronegative. Sequencing input: PBMCs. The chain recombines TRBV5-1 with TRBJ1-6, with 7 bases lining up with TRBD1. CDR3 nucleotides: TGCGCCAGCACGGGACAGCAGAATTCACCCCTCCACTTT. It translates to CASTGQQNSPLHF.